A selection of T cell receptor beta chains follows, all from one sample in a study of T cell responses to AZD1222 COVID-19 vaccine. Some clones are missing from TCRdb's copy, which holds only in-frame ones; the method was immunoSEQ multiplex PCR. The sample lists around 80,000 clones, roughly 88% occurring once. The source material was peripheral blood, sampled on day 0 of AZD1222 vaccination. Every receptor here comes from an adult in good health. Both conserved end residues are trimmed from each CDR3. A D gene is named only where the DNA matches it firmly.

ASSQQGINQPQH,TRBV3-1/TRBV3-2,NA,TRBJ1-5
ASSPGQGFFNYGYT,TRBV5-1,TRBD1,TRBJ1-2
ASSLDRTDTGELF,TRBV11-3,NA,TRBJ2-2
ASSRQGRETQY,TRBV7-2,TRBD1,TRBJ2-5
ASSSRDSYEQY,TRBV7-3,TRBD1,TRBJ2-7
ASKPRGDTEAF,TRBV5-1,NA,TRBJ1-1
ASSFLEGRKNIQY,TRBV28,NA,TRBJ2-4
SASSTELTTSNEQF,TRBV20-1,NA,TRBJ2-1
ASSPLGTANEKLF,TRBV28,NA,TRBJ1-4
ASVPSGVETQY,TRBV12-5,TRBD2,TRBJ2-5
ASSATGLARETQY,TRBV2,TRBD2,TRBJ2-5
ATSGGFNYGYT,TRBV28,NA,TRBJ1-2
ASSIGETQY,TRBV11-2,NA,TRBJ2-5
ASTRGGAQYEQY,TRBV28,TRBD2,TRBJ2-7
ASTLGQITGELF,TRBV6-5,TRBD1,TRBJ2-2
ASSLTPYGYT,TRBV7-8,NA,TRBJ1-2
SASTGDGELF,TRBV29-1,TRBD1,TRBJ2-2
ASSQVITRVYSGNTIY,TRBV4-1,NA,TRBJ1-3
AISGSGDQPQH,TRBV10-3,NA,TRBJ1-5
ASSERFDYEQY,TRBV6-1,NA,TRBJ2-7
ASRKTGGDGYT,TRBV10-3,TRBD1,TRBJ1-2
AISGSSSPSNEKLF,TRBV10-3,NA,TRBJ1-4